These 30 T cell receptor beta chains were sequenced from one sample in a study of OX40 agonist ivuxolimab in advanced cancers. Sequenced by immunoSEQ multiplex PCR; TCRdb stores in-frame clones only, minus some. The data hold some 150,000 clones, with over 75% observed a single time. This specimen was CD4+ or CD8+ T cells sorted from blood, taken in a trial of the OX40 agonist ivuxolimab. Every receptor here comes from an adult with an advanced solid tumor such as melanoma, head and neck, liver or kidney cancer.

In nucleotides, the CDR3 is TGTGCCAGCAGCTTGACAGGCATGAACACTGAAGCTTTCTTT. Its protein product is CASSLTGMNTEAFF. The chain recombines TRBV5-4 with TRBJ1-1; perhaps TRBD1 as D (5 bases). This CDR3 is 14 amino acids long. The germline V gene encodes CDR1 SGHNT and CDR2 YYREEE (reference sequence). Trimming removed 1 base at V and 0 bases at J, with 7 bases between.

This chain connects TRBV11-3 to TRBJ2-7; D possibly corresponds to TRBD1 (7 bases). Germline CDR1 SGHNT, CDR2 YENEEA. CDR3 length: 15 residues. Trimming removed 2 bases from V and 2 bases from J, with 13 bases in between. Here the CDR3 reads CASSLYRRGPYEQYF. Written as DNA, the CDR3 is TGTGCCAGCAGCTTATACCGGAGGGGGCCCTACGAGCAGTACTTC.

The CDR3 bases are TGTGCCACCCCTCCCCTGACAGCTAACTATGGCTACACCTTC. Protein sequence: CATPPLTANYGYTF. V gene TRBV2 combines with J gene TRBJ1-2; D possibly corresponds to TRBD1 (5 bases). The CDR3 totals 14 residues. CDR1 is SNHLY, CDR2 FYNNEI, per germline. The V and J ends lost 10 bases and 0 bases respectively, with 15 bases between them.

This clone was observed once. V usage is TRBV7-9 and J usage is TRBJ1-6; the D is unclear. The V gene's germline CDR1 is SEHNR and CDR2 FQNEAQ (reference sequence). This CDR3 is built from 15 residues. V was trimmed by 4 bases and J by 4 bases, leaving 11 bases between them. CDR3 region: CASSSIQDYNSPLHF. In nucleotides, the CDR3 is TGTGCCAGCAGCTCCATCCAGGATTATAATTCACCCCTCCACTTT.

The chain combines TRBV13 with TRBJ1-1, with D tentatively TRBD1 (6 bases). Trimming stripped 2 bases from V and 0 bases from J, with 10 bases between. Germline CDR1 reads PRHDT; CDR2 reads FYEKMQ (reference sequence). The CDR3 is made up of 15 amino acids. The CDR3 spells CASSLWQGMNTEAFF. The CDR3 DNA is TGTGCCAGCAGCTTATGGCAGGGGATGAACACTGAAGCTTTCTTT.

CDR3 sequence: CASSTGGYRTEAFF. The CDR3 DNA sequence: TGTGCCAGCAGCACAGGGGGCTACCGGACTGAAGCTTTCTTT. The chain employs TRBV7-3 and TRBJ1-1; 9 nucleotides agree with TRBD1. Germline CDR1 is SGHTA and CDR2 is FQGTGA. With 5 bases clipped from V and 5 bases from J, the junction kept 6 bases outside the gene matches. CDR3 length: 14 residues.

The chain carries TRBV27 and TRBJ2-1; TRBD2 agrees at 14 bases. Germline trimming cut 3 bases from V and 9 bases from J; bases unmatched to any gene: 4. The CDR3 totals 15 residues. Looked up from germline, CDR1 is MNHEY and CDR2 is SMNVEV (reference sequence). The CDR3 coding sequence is TGTGCCAGCAGTTTGACTAGCGGGAGGGGGGGTGAGCAGTTCTTC. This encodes CASSLTSGRGGEQFF.

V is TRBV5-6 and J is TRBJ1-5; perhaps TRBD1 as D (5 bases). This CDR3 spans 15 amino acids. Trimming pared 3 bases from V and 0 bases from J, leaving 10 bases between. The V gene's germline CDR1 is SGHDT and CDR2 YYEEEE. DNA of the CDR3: TGTGCCAGCAGCTGGGGGGTTGATAGCAATCAGCCCCAGCATTTT. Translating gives CASSWGVDSNQPQHF.

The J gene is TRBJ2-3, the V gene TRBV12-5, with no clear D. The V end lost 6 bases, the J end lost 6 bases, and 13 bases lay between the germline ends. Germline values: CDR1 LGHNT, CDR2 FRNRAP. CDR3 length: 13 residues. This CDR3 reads CASGMETADTQYF. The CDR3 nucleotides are TGTGCTAGTGGCATGGAGACCGCCGATACGCAGTATTTT. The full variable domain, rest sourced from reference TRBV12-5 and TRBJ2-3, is DARVTQTPRHKVTEMGQEVTMRCQPILGHNTVFWYRQTMMQGLELLAYFRNRAPLDDSGMPKDRFSAEMPDATLATLKIQPSEPRDSAVYFCASGMETADTQYFGPGTRLTVL.

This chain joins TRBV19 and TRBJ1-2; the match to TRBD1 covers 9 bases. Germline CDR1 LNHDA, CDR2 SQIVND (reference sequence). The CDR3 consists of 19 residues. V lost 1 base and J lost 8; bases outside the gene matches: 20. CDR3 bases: TGTGCCAGTAGTATAGGGGTCGGAAGGGACAGGGTTGCTCTCGAGGGCTACACCTTC. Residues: CASSIGVGRDRVALEGYTF.

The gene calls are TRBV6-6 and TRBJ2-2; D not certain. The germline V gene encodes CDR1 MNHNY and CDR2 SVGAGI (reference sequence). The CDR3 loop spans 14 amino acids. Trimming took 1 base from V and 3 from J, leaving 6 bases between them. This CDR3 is CASSYFGHTGELFF. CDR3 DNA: TGTGCCAGCAGTTACTTTGGACACACCGGGGAGCTGTTTTTT.

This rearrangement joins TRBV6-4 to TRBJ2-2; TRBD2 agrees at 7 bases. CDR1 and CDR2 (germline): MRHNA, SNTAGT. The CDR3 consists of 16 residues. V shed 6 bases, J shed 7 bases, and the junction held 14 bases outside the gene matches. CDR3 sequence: CASRAILGREVGELFF. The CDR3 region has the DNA TGTGCCAGCAGAGCAATTTTGGGGAGGGAGGTCGGGGAGCTGTTTTTT.

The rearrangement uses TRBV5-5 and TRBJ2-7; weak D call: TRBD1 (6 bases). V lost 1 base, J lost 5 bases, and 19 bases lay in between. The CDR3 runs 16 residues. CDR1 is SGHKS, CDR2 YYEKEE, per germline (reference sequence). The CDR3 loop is CASSLQGTTGTHEQYF. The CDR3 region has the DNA TGTGCCAGCAGCTTGCAAGGTACGACAGGCACCCACGAGCAGTACTTC. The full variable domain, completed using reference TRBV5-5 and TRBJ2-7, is DAGVTQSPTHLIKTRGQQVTLRCSPISGHKSVSWYQQVLGQGPQFIFQYYEKEERGRGNFPDRFSARQFPNYSSELNVNALLLGDSALYLCASSLQGTTGTHEQYFGPGTRLTVT.

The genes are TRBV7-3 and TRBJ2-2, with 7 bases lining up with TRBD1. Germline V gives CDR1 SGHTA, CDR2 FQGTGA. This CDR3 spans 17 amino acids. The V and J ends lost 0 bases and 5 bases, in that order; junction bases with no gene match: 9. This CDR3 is CASSLTQTTGQTGELFF. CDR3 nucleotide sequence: TGTGCCAGCAGCTTAACCCAAACGACAGGGCAAACCGGGGAGCTGTTTTTT.

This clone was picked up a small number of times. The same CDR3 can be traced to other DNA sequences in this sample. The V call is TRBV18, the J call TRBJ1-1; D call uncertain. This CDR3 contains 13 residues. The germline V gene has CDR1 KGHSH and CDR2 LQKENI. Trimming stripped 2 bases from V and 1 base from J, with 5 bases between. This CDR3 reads CASSPTGNTEAFF. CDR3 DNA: TGTGCCAGCTCACCAACGGGGAACACTGAAGCTTTCTTT. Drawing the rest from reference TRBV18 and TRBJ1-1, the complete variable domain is NAGVMQNPRHLVRRRGQEARLRCSPMKGHSHVYWYRQLPEEGLKFMVYLQKENIIDESGMPKERFSAEFPKEGPSILRIQQVVRGDSAAYFCASSPTGNTEAFFGQGTRLTVV.

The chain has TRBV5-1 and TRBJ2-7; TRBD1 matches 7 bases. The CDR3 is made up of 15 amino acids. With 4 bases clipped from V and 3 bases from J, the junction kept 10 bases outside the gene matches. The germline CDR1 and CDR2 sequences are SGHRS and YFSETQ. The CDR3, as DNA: TGCGCCAGCAGCCCAGGGGACAGTCGAAGCTACGAGCAGTACTTC. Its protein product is CASSPGDSRSYEQYF.

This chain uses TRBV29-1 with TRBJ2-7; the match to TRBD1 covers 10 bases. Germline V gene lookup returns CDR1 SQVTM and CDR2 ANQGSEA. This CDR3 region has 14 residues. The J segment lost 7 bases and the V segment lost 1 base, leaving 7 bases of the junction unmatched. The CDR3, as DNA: TGCAGCGTTGAAGGGGGGACAGGGGCGGGAGAGCAGTACTTC. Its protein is CSVEGGTGAGEQYF.

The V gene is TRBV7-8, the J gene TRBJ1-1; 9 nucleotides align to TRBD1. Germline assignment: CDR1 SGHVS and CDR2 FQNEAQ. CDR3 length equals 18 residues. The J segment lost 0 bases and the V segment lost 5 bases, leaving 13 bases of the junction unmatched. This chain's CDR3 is CASSRITAGTGMNTEAFF. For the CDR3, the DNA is TGTGCCAGCAGCCGGATAACAGCCGGGACAGGGATGAACACTGAAGCTTTCTTT. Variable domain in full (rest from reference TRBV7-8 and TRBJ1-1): GAGVSQSPRYKVAKRGQDVALRCDPISGHVSLFWYQQALGQGPEFLTYFQNEAQLDKSGLPSDRFFAERPEGSVSTLKIQRTQQEDSAVYLCASSRITAGTGMNTEAFFGQGTRLTVV.

The CDR3 reads CASSGGTGQETQYF. CDR3 bases: TGCGCCAGCAGCGGCGGGACAGGCCAAGAGACCCAGTACTTC. This chain uses TRBV5-1 with TRBJ2-5, with TRBD1 matching 8 bases. Trimming took 4 bases from V and 1 from J; bases not matched to a gene: 3. Germline V lookup: CDR1 SGHRS, CDR2 YFSETQ. This CDR3 region has 14 residues.

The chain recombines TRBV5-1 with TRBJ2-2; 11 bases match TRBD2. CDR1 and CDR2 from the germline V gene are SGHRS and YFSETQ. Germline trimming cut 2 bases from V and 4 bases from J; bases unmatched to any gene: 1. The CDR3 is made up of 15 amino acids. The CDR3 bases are TGCGCCAGCAGCTTTGGGACTAGCGGCACCGGGGAGCTGTTTTTT. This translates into CASSFGTSGTGELFF. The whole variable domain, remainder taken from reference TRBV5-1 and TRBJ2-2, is KAGVTQTPRYLIKTRGQQVTLSCSPISGHRSVSWYQQTPGQGLQFLFEYFSETQRNKGNFPGRFSGRQFSNSRSEMNVSTLELGDSALYLCASSFGTSGTGELFFGEGSRLTVL.

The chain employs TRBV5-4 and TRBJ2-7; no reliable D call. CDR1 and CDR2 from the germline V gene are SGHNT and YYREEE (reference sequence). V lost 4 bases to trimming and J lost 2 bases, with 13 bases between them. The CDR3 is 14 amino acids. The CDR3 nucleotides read TGTGCCAGCAGCACGTGGACGAATCCCTACGAGCAGTACTTC. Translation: CASSTWTNPYEQYF.

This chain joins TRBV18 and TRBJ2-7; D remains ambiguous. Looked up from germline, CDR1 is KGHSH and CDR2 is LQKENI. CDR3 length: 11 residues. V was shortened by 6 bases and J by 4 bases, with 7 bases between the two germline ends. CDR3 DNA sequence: TGTGCCAGCTCCCGGTTGTACGAGCAGTACTTC. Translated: CASSRLYEQYF.

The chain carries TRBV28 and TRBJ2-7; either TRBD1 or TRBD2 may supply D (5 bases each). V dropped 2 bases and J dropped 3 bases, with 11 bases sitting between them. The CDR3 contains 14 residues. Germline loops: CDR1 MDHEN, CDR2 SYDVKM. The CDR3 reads CASSLGGVSYEQYF. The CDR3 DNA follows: TGTGCCAGCAGTTTAGGGGGAGTCAGCTACGAGCAGTACTTC.

The CDR3, as DNA: TGTGCCTGGAGTACCCAACAGAACAACGAGCAGTACTTC. It translates to CAWSTQQNNEQYF. The chain employs TRBV30 and TRBJ2-7; the D is unclear. Germline assignment: CDR1 GTSNPN and CDR2 SVGIG (reference sequence). This CDR3 spans 13 amino acids. Trimming removed 2 bases at V and 5 bases at J, with 13 bases between.

CDR3 DNA sequence: TGTGCTAGTGGTCGGGACGGAGTTAATGAAAAACTGTTTTTT. Protein: CASGRDGVNEKLFF. The rearrangement uses TRBV12-5 and TRBJ1-4; D possibly corresponds to TRBD1 (5 bases). CDR1 and CDR2 from the germline V gene are LGHNT and FRNRAP. With 5 bases removed from V and 4 bases from J, the gap between germline ends came to 11 bases. The CDR3 runs 14 residues.

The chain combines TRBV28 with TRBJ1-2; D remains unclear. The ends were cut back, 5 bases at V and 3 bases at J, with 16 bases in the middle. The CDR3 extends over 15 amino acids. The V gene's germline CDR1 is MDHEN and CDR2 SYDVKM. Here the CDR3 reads CASSPLDGKYYGYTF. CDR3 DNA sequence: TGTGCCAGCAGTCCCCTCGACGGAAAGTACTATGGCTACACCTTC.

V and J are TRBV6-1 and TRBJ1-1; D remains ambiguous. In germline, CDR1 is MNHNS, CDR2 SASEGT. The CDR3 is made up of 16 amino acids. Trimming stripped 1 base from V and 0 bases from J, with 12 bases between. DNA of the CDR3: TGTGCCAGCAGTGAAGTCCGTGCCTGGATGAACACTGAAGCTTTCTTT. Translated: CASSEVRAWMNTEAFF.

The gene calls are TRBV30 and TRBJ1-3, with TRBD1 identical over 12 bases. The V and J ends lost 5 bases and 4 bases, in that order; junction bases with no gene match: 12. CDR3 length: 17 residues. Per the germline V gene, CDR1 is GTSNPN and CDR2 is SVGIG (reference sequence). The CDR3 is CAWRRDRGQTAGNTIYF. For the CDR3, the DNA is TGTGCCTGGCGCCGGGACAGGGGGCAAACAGCGGGAAACACCATATATTTT. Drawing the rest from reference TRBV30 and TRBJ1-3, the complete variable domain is SQTIHQWPATLVQPVGSPLSLECTVEGTSNPNLYWYRQAAGRGLQLLFYSVGIGQISSEVPQNLSASRPQDRQFILSSKKLLLSDSGFYLCAWRRDRGQTAGNTIYFGEGSWLTVV.

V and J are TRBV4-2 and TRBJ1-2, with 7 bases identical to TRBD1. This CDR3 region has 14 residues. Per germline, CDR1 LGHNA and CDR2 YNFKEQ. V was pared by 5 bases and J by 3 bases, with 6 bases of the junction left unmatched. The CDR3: CASSLGGTDYGYTF. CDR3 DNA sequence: TGTGCCAGCAGCTTAGGGGGGACAGACTATGGCTACACCTTC.

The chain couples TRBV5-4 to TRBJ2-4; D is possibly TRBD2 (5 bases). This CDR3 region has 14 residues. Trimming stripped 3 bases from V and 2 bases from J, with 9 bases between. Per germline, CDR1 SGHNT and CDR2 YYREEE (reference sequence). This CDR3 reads CASSYGGPKNIQYF. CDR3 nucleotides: TGTGCCAGCAGCTACGGAGGACCCAAAAACATTCAGTACTTC.